This T cell receptor beta chain was found in a study of blood T cells in healthy people across ages. Per individual sample, total RNA of at least 6 micrograms was extracted. About this clonotype itself: Its antigen is still unknown.

General study points: Changes seen in expanded clonotypes were possibly confounded by donor CMV status left unknown. It was held that diversity estimates obtained from one million T cells represented underestimates.

PCR was performed a second time for about 7 to 12 cycles using a sample-barcoded 5' primer and a J-beta primer mix. TCRdb reanalysed the 5' RACE reads using MiXCR and keeps one entry per CDR3 protein. Counted here are more than 700,000 distinct CDR3 sequences, about 48% occurring once; the ten biggest clones make up 41%. Germline V gives CDR1 MDHEN, CDR2 SYDVKM. Trimming left V 5 bases short and J 1 base short, with 14 bases between. The CDR3 contains 15 residues. The chain joins TRBV28 to TRBJ2-5; tentative D call: TRBD1 (6 bases). This receptor was taken from an elderly man in good health. The sequencing sample was made of blood. The CDR3 sequence is CASSLRTATQETQYF. Written as DNA, the CDR3 is TGTGCCAGCAGTCTTCGGACAGCTACCCAAGAGACCCAGTACTTC.